The 7 T cell receptor beta chains below all came from one sample that was sequenced in a study of molecular identifiers for immune sequencing clone quantification. TCRdb itself ran the PCR reads through MiXCR, one entry per CDR3 protein. The sample records some 580,000 distinct CDR3 sequences, less than 30% being singletons. Sequencing used naive CD8+ T cells from blood, with Jurkat cell RNA spiked in. Subset described: FACS-sorted CD8+CD4-CCR7+CD45RA+ naive T cells. The receptor set was obtained from a human donor in good health. Some libraries in this study had Jurkat cell RNA spiked in.

This clonotype appeared many times. The rearrangement uses TRBV6-5 and TRBJ2-7; maybe TRBD2 (5 bases). The germline V gene has CDR1 MNHEY and CDR2 SVGAGI. The CDR3 runs to 15 residues. V was pared by 0 bases and J by 3 bases, with 12 bases between. CDR3: CASSYSSLASYEQYF. CDR3 in DNA: TGTGCCAGCAGTTACTCGAGCCTAGCCAGCTACGAGCAGTACTTC.

As to this clonotype: Possible read error: a much larger clone is one base away. The chain combines TRBV12-3 or TRBV12-4 with TRBJ1-1; unclear D gene. V lost 3 bases to trimming and J lost 5 bases, with 10 bases between them. The CDR3 has 13 residues. In nucleotides, the CDR3 is TGTGCCAGCAGTTTCTTTACGGGGACTGAAGCTTTCTTT. Translation gives CASSFFTGTEAFF.

This clonotype has a count of ten or more. The rearrangement joins TRBV2 to TRBJ1-5, with D perhaps TRBD1 (6 bases). The length of the CDR3 is 14 residues. The germline V and J ends were trimmed by 6 bases and 8 bases, with 17 bases remaining between them. Germline-derived CDR1 and CDR2 are SNHLY and FYNNEI. CDR3 DNA sequence: TGTGCCAGCAGCGGGGGCCAGGGGAAGGAGCCCCAGCATTTT. Residues: CASSGGQGKEPQHF. Full variable domain (remainder filled in from reference TRBV2 and TRBJ1-5): EPEVTQTPSHQVTQMGQEVILRCVPISNHLYFYWYRQILGQKVEFLVSFYNNEISEKSEIFDDQFSVERPDGSNFTLKIRSTKLEDSAMYFCASSGGQGKEPQHFGDGTRLSIL.

This clonotype was detected only a few times. The V call is TRBV7-9, the J call TRBJ2-1, with 7 bases aligning to TRBD1. Germline V CDR1 and CDR2: SEHNR, FQNEAQ (reference sequence). The V gene end was trimmed by 6 bases and the J gene end by 7 bases; junction bases not matched to a gene: 21. The CDR3 runs to 18 residues. Written as DNA, the CDR3 is TGTGCCAGCAGACCCAGCGAAAGACAGGCCCAGGGGGAAAATGAGCAGTTCTTC. Translation: CASRPSERQAQGENEQFF. Together with reference TRBV7-9 and TRBJ2-1, the CDR3 gives the full variable domain: DTGVSQNPRHKITKRGQNVTFRCDPISEHNRLYWYRQTLGQGPEFLTYFQNEAQLEKSRLLSDRFSAERPKGSFSTLEIQRTEQGDSAMYLCASRPSERQAQGENEQFFGPGTRLTVL.

Ten or more counts support this clonotype. The chain combines TRBV5-4 with TRBJ2-7; TRBD1 might be the D (5 bases). The V end lost 4 bases, the J end lost 0 bases, and 11 bases lay between the germline ends. This CDR3 is 14 amino acids long. Looked up from germline, CDR1 is SGHNT and CDR2 is YYREEE (reference sequence). The CDR3 sequence: CASSIRQNSYEQYF. CDR3 sequence (DNA): TGTGCCAGCAGCATAAGACAGAACTCCTACGAGCAGTACTTC.

There are many counts of this clonotype. The chain recombines TRBV6-5 with TRBJ2-7; 12 positions match TRBD2. V lost 7 bases to trimming and J lost 6 bases; unmatched junction nucleotides: 7. The CDR3 extends over 14 amino acids. The germline V gene encodes CDR1 MNHEY and CDR2 SVGAGI. CDR3 amino acids: CASTKTSGRSEQYF. The CDR3 DNA reads TGTGCCAGCACCAAGACTAGCGGGAGAAGCGAGCAGTACTTC.

In this sample, this clonotype turned up many times. The rearrangement links TRBV12-3 or TRBV12-4 to TRBJ2-3; D gene uncertain. The CDR3 runs to 13 residues. The V and J ends lost 4 bases and 4 bases respectively, with 9 bases between them. The CDR3: CASSYPPSDTQYF. DNA of the CDR3: TGTGCCAGCAGTTACCCCCCCTCAGATACGCAGTATTTT.